This T cell receptor (beta chain) originates from a study of T-cell reconstitution after alpha-beta-depleted transplantation in children. Study findings and constraints: High day-60 TCRbeta diversity in some patients came from surviving recipient T cells and thymic progenitors. Reportedly, roughly two months post-transplant, alpha-beta T cells arose from several hundred expanded graft clones. Among T cells one year after transplant, newly produced cells accounted for most counts and diversity.

In this sample, this clonotype turned up a few times. The antigen is undetermined. The V gene lost 6 bases and the J gene lost 4 bases, with 19 bases spanning the gap. Germline V gene data show CDR1 as SEHNR and CDR2 as FQNEAQ (reference sequence). The CDR3 contains 15 residues. Unique molecular identifiers were used in preparing the TCRbeta library. MiXCR, run by TCRdb on the PCR reads, gives a single entry per CDR3 protein. This sample has about 120,000 distinct CDR3 sequences; 20% to 25% occur once, and the top ten carry 10%. The receptor's source is a male patient between 2 and 9 years old who had a stem cell transplant for chronic granulomatous disease, so the T cells may come from the graft donor. This specimen consisted of PBMCs, mostly from graft donor cells, obtained 180 days after TCRalphabeta/CD19-depleted stem cell transplant. V gene TRBV7-9 combines with J gene TRBJ2-7; no clear D. CDR3 region: CASSYNLGPGYEQYF. In DNA form, the CDR3 reads TGTGCCAGCAGTTATAATTTAGGCCCCGGGTACGAGCAGTACTTC. The full variable domain, completed using reference TRBV7-9 and TRBJ2-7, is DTGVSQNPRHKITKRGQNVTFRCDPISEHNRLYWYRQTLGQGPEFLTYFQNEAQLEKSRLLSDRFSAERPKGSFSTLEIQRTEQGDSAMYLCASSYNLGPGYEQYFGPGTRLTVT.